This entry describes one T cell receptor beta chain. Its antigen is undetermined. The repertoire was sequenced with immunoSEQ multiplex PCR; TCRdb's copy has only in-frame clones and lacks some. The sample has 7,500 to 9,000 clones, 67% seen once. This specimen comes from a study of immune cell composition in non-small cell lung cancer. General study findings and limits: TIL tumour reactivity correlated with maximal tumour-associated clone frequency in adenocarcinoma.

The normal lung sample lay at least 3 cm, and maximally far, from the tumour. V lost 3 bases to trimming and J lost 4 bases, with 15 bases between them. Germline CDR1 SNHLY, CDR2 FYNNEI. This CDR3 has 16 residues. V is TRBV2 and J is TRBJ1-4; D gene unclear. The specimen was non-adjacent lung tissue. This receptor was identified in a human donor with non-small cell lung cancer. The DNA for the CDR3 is TGTGCCAGCAGTGATATTAGTGGAGACTTTAATGAAAAACTGTTTTTT. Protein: CASSDISGDFNEKLFF.